These T cell receptor beta chains were read from a single sample in a study of T cells expressing NK-cell markers. For each CDR3 protein, TCRdb gives one entry from its re-call of the 5' RACE reads, without DNA. This repertoire includes 150,000 or so distinct CDR3 sequences. Sequenced material: blood T cells: a sorted CD56 or NKG2C T cell subset, CD4+ or CD8+ T cells, or bulk PBMC T cells (not recorded which). Every receptor here comes from a woman in her forties or fifties in good health. CDR3s include the opening cysteine and the closing phenylalanine or tryptophan. Fields, in order: V gene, J gene, CDR3 protein.

>TRBV11-2|TRBJ1-3
CASSSPVGEGNTIYF
>TRBV7-6|TRBJ2-7
CASSLTSDRGREQYF
>TRBV12-3/TRBV12-4|TRBJ1-1
CASITLGDLSTEAFF
>TRBV4-1|TRBJ2-7
CASSQESPDGGTYEQYF
>TRBV9|TRBJ2-5
CASSVGWPRDSGPQETQYF
>TRBV9|TRBJ2-1
CASSVRASGGNNEQFF
>TRBV5-4|TRBJ1-3
CATRQGTAGNTIYF
>TRBV9|TRBJ2-3
CASSPPGFLDTQYF
>TRBV29-1|TRBJ1-1
CSAIWTGGKEAFF
>TRBV4-1|TRBJ1-5
CASSQETVRQPQHF
>TRBV10-3|TRBJ2-7
CAVTRDSGNEQYF
>TRBV7-6|TRBJ2-3
CASSLVTSGADTQYF
>TRBV4-2|TRBJ2-7
CASSPNRGPGYEQYF
>TRBV7-9|TRBJ1-1
CASSSAGIEAFF
>TRBV2|TRBJ2-3
CASILSGTSTDTQYF
>TRBV6-5|TRBJ2-3
CASSFDRGGTDTQYF
>TRBV25-1|TRBJ1-1
CASSDMNTEAFF
>TRBV5-1|TRBJ2-7
CASSNPTGLGVSSYEQYF
>TRBV20-1|TRBJ2-1
CSARVWTGADEQFF
>TRBV20-1|TRBJ2-1
CSARPRQESSYNEQFF
>TRBV4-1|TRBJ2-5
CASSQVGQETQYF
>TRBV20-1|TRBJ2-7
CSARDLQQSSYEQYF
>TRBV2|TRBJ1-2
CASRIRDTTNYGYTF
>TRBV27|TRBJ2-2
CASSAGDKYTGELFF
>TRBV9|TRBJ2-5
CASSPRSQETQYF
>TRBV5-1|TRBJ2-1
CASRYGTSQFF
>TRBV10-3|TRBJ2-1
CAIKAGGVEQFF
>TRBV27|TRBJ2-5
CASSPTDSIQETQYF
>TRBV12-3/TRBV12-4|TRBJ2-1
CASSGGTSSFF
>TRBV3-1|TRBJ2-1
CASSQEGGSYNEQFF
>TRBV6-6|TRBJ2-3
CASGMRGGTDTQYF
>TRBV14|TRBJ2-5
CASSPSGREETQYF
>TRBV11-2|TRBJ2-5
CASSADIETQYF
>TRBV10-2|TRBJ1-2
CASSEGRRNYGYTF
>TRBV4-1|TRBJ1-4
CASSQDHRQGDEKLFF
>TRBV5-1|TRBJ1-6
CASSSSGSYNSPLHF
>TRBV5-6|TRBJ2-2
CASSFLRGWNTGELFF
>TRBV6-5|TRBJ2-7
CASGGIYSYEQYF
>TRBV12-3/TRBV12-4|TRBJ1-2
CASSRDRGWGYTF
>TRBV12-3/TRBV12-4|TRBJ1-5
CASSWGTSQPQHF
>TRBV28|TRBJ2-7
CASSHSWGFHEQYF
>TRBV4-2|TRBJ2-1
CASSQATPGGSYNEQFF
>TRBV19|TRBJ2-1
CARSREKGNNEQFF
>TRBV5-1|TRBJ2-1
CASSLDGRHKYNEQFF
>TRBV29-1|TRBJ2-2
CSVERGGTTGELFF
>TRBV7-9|TRBJ2-1
CASSTELAIEQFF
>TRBV29-1|TRBJ2-1
CSARQGSEQFF
>TRBV6-2/TRBV6-3|TRBJ2-3
CASSYGAGEADTQYF
>TRBV12-3/TRBV12-4|TRBJ1-1
CASSLDQRNTEAFF
>TRBV6-6|TRBJ2-2
CASSYPPPAAIGAPNTGELFF
>TRBV25-1|TRBJ2-5
CASNGVRETQYF
>TRBV29-1|TRBJ1-2
CSVEVWALPYGYTF
>TRBV13|TRBJ1-2
CASSLAGGTAWDYGYTF
>TRBV5-6|TRBJ2-3
CASSPDPGITDTQYF
>TRBV5-6|TRBJ2-7
CASSAGGWGTYEQYF
>TRBV27|TRBJ2-2
CASRKGLAENTGELFF
>TRBV3-1|TRBJ2-5
CASSQGGQVLQETQYF
>TRBV5-1|TRBJ2-3
CASRAADRGWSDTQYF
>TRBV12-5|TRBJ1-5
CASGFIPPGDRNQPQHF
>TRBV11-1|TRBJ2-7
CASSLTMTGSGNEQYF